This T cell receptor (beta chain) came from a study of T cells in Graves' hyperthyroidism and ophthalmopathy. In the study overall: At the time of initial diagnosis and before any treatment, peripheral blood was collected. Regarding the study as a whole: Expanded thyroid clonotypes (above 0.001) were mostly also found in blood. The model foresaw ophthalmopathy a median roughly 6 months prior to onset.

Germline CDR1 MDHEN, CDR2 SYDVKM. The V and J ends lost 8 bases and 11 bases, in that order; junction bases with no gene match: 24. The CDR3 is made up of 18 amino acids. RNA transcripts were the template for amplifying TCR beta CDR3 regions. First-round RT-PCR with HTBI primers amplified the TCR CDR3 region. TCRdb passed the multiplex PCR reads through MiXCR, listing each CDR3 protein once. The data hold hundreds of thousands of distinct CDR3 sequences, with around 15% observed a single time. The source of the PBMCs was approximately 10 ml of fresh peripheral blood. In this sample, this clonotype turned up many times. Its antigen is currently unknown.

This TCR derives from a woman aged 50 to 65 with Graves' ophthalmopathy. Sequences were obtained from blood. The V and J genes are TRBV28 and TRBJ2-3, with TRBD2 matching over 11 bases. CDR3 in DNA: TGTGCCAGCCCGCCTAGCGGGAGGCCCCATTACGCCAGTTTTGGGCAGTATTTT. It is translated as CASPPSGRPHYASFGQYF.